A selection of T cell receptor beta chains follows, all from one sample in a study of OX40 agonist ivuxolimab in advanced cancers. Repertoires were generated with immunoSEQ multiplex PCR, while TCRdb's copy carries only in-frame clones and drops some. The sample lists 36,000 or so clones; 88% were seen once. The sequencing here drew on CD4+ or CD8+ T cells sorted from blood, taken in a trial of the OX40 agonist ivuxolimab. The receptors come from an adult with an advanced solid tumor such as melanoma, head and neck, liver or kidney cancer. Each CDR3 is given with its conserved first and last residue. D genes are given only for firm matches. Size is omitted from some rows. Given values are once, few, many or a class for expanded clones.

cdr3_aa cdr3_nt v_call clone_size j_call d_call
CASSRRDLNSGANVLTF TGTGCCAGCAGCAGACGGGACCTAAACTCTGGGGCCAACGTCCTGACTTTC TRBV21-1 NA TRBJ2-6 NA
CASSEDGWPDTQYF TGTGCCAGCAGTGAAGACGGTTGGCCGGATACGCAGTATTTT TRBV2 NA TRBJ2-3 NA
CASSSRIGTQYF TGTGCCAGCAGTTCCCGGATCGGGACCCAGTACTTC TRBV27 NA TRBJ2-5 NA
CASTLKGAPNSEAFF TGTGCCAGCACCCTCAAAGGGGCACCCAACAGTGAAGCTTTCTTT TRBV5-6 NA TRBJ1-1 NA
CASSYSSFSSRNTIYF TGTGCCAGCAGTTACTCGAGTTTCTCAAGCCGGAACACCATATATTTT TRBV6-5 few TRBJ1-3 NA
CASSPPTGTDAQYF TGTGCCAGCAGTCCACCGACCGGCACAGATGCGCAGTATTTT TRBV28 NA TRBJ2-3 NA
CSVEEWEGWPDTQYF TGCAGCGTTGAAGAGTGGGAGGGTTGGCCAGATACGCAGTATTTT TRBV29-1 NA TRBJ2-3 TRBD2
CASSQDILAESTDTQYF TGTGCCAGCAGCCAAGATATTCTAGCGGAGAGCACAGATACGCAGTATTTT TRBV4-2 NA TRBJ2-3 TRBD2
CASSLGGGPREQYF TGTGCCAGCAGTTTGGGCGGGGGGCCTAGAGAGCAGTACTTC TRBV28 NA TRBJ2-7 TRBD2
CSVHRGYGYTF TGCAGCGTTCACAGGGGGTATGGCTACACCTTC TRBV29-1 NA TRBJ1-2 TRBD1
CASTGISYEQYF TGTGCCAGCACAGGGATTTCCTACGAGCAGTACTTC TRBV5-5 NA TRBJ2-7 NA
CASKGTGGRINEKLFF TGTGCCAGTAAAGGGACAGGAGGAAGAATTAATGAAAAACTGTTTTTT TRBV19 NA TRBJ1-4 TRBD1
CATRGQGANSGANVLTF TGTGCCACCAGGGGACAGGGGGCGAACTCTGGGGCCAACGTCCTGACTTTC TRBV15 NA TRBJ2-6 TRBD1
CASSFNTGEAFF TGTGCCAGCAGCTTCAATACGGGTGAGGCTTTCTTT TRBV7-8 NA TRBJ1-1 NA
CASGLGRAEQFF TGTGCTAGTGGACTAGGACGAGCTGAGCAGTTCTTC TRBV12-5 NA TRBJ2-1 NA
CASTWDSQETQYF TGTGCCAGCACCTGGGACTCGCAAGAGACCCAGTACTTC TRBV2 NA TRBJ2-5 NA
CATSRQYRDEQYF TGTGCCACCAGCAGACAATACAGGGACGAGCAGTACTTC TRBV15 NA TRBJ2-7 NA
CASSLLRGLNTDTQYF TGTGCCAGCAGCTTGCTCAGGGGCTTAAACACAGATACGCAGTATTTT TRBV5-6 NA TRBJ2-3 NA
CASSSRGHGYTF TGTGCCAGCAGCTCTCGCGGCCATGGCTACACCTTC TRBV6-5 NA TRBJ1-2 NA
CASSSTDTQYF TGTGCCAGCAGCTCCACAGATACGCAGTATTTT TRBV21-1 once TRBJ2-3 NA
CASSSTSGGAYEQYF TGTGCCAGCAGTTCCACTAGCGGGGGGGCCTACGAGCAGTACTTC TRBV27 NA TRBJ2-7 TRBD2
CASSYRGGAVSGTQYF TGTGCCAGCAGCTACCGTGGCGGGGCTGTATCTGGTACGCAGTATTTT TRBV7-2 NA TRBJ2-3 NA
CASSLARQGGSTDTQYF TGTGCCAGCAGCTTAGCACGACAGGGTGGAAGCACAGATACGCAGTATTTT TRBV7-2 once TRBJ2-3 TRBD1
CASSQAGLASEQYF TGTGCCAGCAGTCAGGCGGGACTAGCGTCTGAGCAGTACTTC TRBV2 once TRBJ2-7 TRBD2
CASSVGPVGNEQFF TGTGCCAGCAGTGTAGGTCCGGTGGGGAATGAGCAGTTCTTC TRBV6-1 NA TRBJ2-1 NA
CASSVMHNTGELFF TGTGCCAGCAGCGTAATGCATAATACCGGGGAGCTGTTTTTT TRBV9 NA TRBJ2-2 NA
CASIRTGTANYGYTF TGTGCCAGTATAAGGACAGGGACAGCTAACTATGGCTACACCTTC TRBV6-1 once TRBJ1-2 TRBD1
CASSLVPGREVQYF TGCGCCAGCAGCTTGGTCCCGGGGAGGGAGGTCCAGTACTTC TRBV5-1 NA TRBJ2-5 TRBD2
CASSVTQRENEQFF TGTGCCAGCAGCGTTACTCAGAGAGAAAATGAGCAGTTCTTC TRBV9 NA TRBJ2-1 NA
CADGVGSGGADTQYF TGTGCCGACGGGGTGGGGTCAGGAGGGGCAGATACGCAGTATTTT TRBV2 NA TRBJ2-3 NA
CASSLPPWGTGSNTGELFF TGTGCCAGCAGTTTACCCCCCTGGGGGACCGGATCGAACACCGGGGAGCTGTTTTTT TRBV28 NA TRBJ2-2 NA
CASSPGRDNQPQHF TGCGCCAGCAGCCCCGGGAGAGACAATCAGCCCCAGCATTTT TRBV5-1 few TRBJ1-5 NA
CASSDGTGGYRIWPQHF TGTGCCAGCAGTGACGGGACAGGGGGCTATAGGATTTGGCCCCAGCATTTT TRBV6-1 NA TRBJ1-5 TRBD1
CAWSAGSRTGWHGYTF TGTGCCTGGAGTGCGGGCTCGCGGACAGGGTGGCATGGCTACACCTTC TRBV30 NA TRBJ1-2 TRBD1
CASSLSGPASEQYF TGTGCCAGCAGCTTGTCGGGACCCGCTAGCGAGCAGTACTTC TRBV7-6 NA TRBJ2-7 NA
CASSLSSGGRYTGELFF TGTGCCAGCAGCTTGAGCTCCGGGGGCAGATACACCGGGGAGCTGTTTTTT TRBV5-4 NA TRBJ2-2 NA
CASSFLPGQGKDTQYF TGCGCCAGCAGCTTTTTACCGGGACAGGGGAAAGATACGCAGTATTTT TRBV5-1 once TRBJ2-3 TRBD1
CASSLAGGYEQYF TGTGCCAGCAGTTTAGCGGGAGGCTACGAGCAGTACTTC TRBV28 NA TRBJ2-7 TRBD2
CAWSPLDTLTDTQYF TGTGCCTGGAGTCCCCTGGACACCCTCACAGATACGCAGTATTTT TRBV30 NA TRBJ2-3 NA
CASSLLSRTANYGYTF TGTGCCAGCAGTTTATTATCTCGGACAGCTAACTATGGCTACACCTTC TRBV27 NA TRBJ1-2 NA
CASSPSRVGGTEAFF TGTGCCAGCAGTCCCTCCAGGGTGGGGGGAACTGAAGCTTTCTTT TRBV27 NA TRBJ1-1 NA
CATSERGSITDTQYF TGTGCCACATCCGAGCGGGGCTCGATCACAGATACGCAGTATTTT TRBV10-3 NA TRBJ2-3 TRBD2
CSVLRSGGARQETQYF TGCAGCGTCCTCAGGAGCGGGGGGGCGCGTCAAGAGACCCAGTACTTC TRBV29-1 NA TRBJ2-5 TRBD2
CASMRFLGAYEQYF TGTGCCAGCATGAGGTTCCTAGGTGCCTACGAGCAGTACTTC TRBV28 few TRBJ2-7 NA
CASSLEGWGRGPRGYTF TGTGCCAGCAGCTTAGAGGGTTGGGGCAGGGGACCACGGGGCTACACCTTC TRBV7-2 NA TRBJ1-2 NA
CASPKGPAVVSNQPQHF TGTGCCAGCCCGAAAGGCCCCGCTGTGGTTAGCAATCAGCCCCAGCATTTT TRBV6-4 NA TRBJ1-5 NA
CASSPRGLADTDTQYF TGTGCCAGCTCACCACGTGGGCTAGCGGACACAGATACGCAGTATTTT TRBV18 NA TRBJ2-3 TRBD2
CASSNWGGTGTGEQYF TGTGCCAGCAGCAACTGGGGGGGGACAGGTACGGGCGAGCAGTACTTC TRBV11-2 NA TRBJ2-7 NA
CASSQASISYEQYF TGTGCCAGCAGCCAAGCTAGCATCTCCTACGAGCAGTACTTC TRBV11-1 NA TRBJ2-7 NA
CASSLGGGYEQYF TGTGCCAGCAGCTTGGGAGGGGGCTACGAGCAGTACTTC TRBV5-4 NA TRBJ2-7 NA
CASSYSTWQGNQPQHF TGTGCCAGCAGTTACTCGACGTGGCAGGGGAATCAGCCCCAGCATTTT TRBV6-6 NA TRBJ1-5 NA
CASSLPQTNEKLFF TGTGCCAGCAGTTTACCCCAGACTAATGAAAAACTGTTTTTT TRBV28 NA TRBJ1-4 NA
CASRIDRGRTGELFF TGTGCCAGTAGGATTGACAGGGGCAGAACCGGGGAGCTGTTTTTT TRBV19 NA TRBJ2-2 TRBD1
CASSVTQGSQPQHF TGTGCCAGCAGTGTGACCCAGGGCAGTCAGCCCCAGCATTTT TRBV2 few TRBJ1-5 NA
CASRYRGIFHEQYF TGTGCCAGCAGATACAGGGGCATTTTCCACGAGCAGTACTTC TRBV2 NA TRBJ2-7 TRBD1
CAISDGLVKYF TGTGCCATCAGTGACGGGTTGGTAAAGTATTTT TRBV10-3 NA TRBJ2-3 NA
CASSLVGQPQETQYF TGTGCCAGCAGTTTAGTAGGACAGCCGCAAGAGACCCAGTACTTC TRBV28 NA TRBJ2-5 NA
CASSGWGQIEKLFF TGTGCCAGCAGTGGATGGGGACAGATTGAAAAACTGTTTTTT TRBV6-1 NA TRBJ1-4 TRBD1